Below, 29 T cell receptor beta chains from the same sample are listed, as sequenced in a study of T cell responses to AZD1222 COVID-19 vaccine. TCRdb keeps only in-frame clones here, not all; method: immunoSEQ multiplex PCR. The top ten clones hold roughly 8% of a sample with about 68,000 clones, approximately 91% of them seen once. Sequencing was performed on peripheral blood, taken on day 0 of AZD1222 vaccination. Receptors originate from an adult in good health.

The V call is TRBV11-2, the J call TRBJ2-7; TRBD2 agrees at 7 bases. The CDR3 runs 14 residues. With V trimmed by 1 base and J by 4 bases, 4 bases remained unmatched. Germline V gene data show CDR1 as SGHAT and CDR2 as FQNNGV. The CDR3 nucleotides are TGTGCCAGCAGCTTAGGGGGGGGACCTTACGAGCAGTACTTC. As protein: CASSLGGGPYEQYF.

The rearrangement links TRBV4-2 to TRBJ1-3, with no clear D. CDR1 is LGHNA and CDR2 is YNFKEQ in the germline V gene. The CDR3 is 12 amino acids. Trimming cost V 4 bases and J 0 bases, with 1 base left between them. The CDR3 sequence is CASSLSGNTIYF. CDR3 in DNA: TGTGCCAGCAGCCTCTCTGGAAACACCATATATTTT.

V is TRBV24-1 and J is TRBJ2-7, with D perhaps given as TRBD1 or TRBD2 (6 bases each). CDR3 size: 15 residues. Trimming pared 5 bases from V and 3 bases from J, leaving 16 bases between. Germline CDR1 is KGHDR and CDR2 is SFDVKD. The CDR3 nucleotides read TGTGCCACCAGTGGGAGGGCAGGGGACCTCTACGAGCAGTACTTC. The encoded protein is CATSGRAGDLYEQYF.

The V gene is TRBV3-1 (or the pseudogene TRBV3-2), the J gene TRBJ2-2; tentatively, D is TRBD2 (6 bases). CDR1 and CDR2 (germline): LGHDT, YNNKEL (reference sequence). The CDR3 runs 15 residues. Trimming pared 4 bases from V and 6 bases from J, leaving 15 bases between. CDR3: CASSPRGTGSGELFF. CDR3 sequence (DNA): TGTGCCAGCAGCCCCCGGGGGACGGGATCCGGGGAGCTGTTTTTT.

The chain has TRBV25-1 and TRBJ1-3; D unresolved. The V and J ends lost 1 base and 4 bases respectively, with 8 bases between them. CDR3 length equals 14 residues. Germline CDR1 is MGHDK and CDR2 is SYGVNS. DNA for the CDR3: TGTGCCAGCAGTGAATCTGGGTTAGGAAACACCATATATTTT. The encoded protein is CASSESGLGNTIYF.

CDR3 sequence reads: CASTHGVEEETQYF. In DNA form, the CDR3 reads TGTGCCAGCACTCACGGGGTGGAGGAAGAGACCCAGTACTTC. The chain links TRBV3-1 (or the pseudogene TRBV3-2) to TRBJ2-5, with a possible D match to TRBD2 (5 bases). Germline V gives CDR1 LGHDT, CDR2 YNNKEL (reference sequence). The CDR3 runs to 14 residues. The V and J ends lost 7 bases and 3 bases respectively, with 15 bases between them.

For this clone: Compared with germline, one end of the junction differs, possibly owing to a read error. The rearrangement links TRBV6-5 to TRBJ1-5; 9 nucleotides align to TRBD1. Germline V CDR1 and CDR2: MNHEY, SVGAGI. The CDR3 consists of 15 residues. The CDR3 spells CASRYYRGQGQPQHF. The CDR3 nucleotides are TGTGCCAGCAGATACTACAGGGGGCAGGGTCAGCCCCAGCATTTT.

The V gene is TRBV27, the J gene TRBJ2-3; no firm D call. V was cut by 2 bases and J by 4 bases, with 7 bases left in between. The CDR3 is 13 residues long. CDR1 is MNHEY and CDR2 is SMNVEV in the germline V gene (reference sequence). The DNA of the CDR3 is TGTGCCAGCAGTTTAAGATCTGCAGATACGCAGTATTTT. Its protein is CASSLRSADTQYF.

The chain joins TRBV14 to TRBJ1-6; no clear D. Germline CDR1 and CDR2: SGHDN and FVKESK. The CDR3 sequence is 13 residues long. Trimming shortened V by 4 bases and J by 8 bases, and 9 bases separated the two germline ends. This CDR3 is CASSLTGYSPLHF. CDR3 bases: TGTGCCAGCAGCCTGACCGGGTATTCACCCCTCCACTTT. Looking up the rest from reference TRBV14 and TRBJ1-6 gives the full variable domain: EAGVTQFPSHSVIEKGQTVTLRCDPISGHDNLYWYRRVMGKEIKFLLHFVKESKQDESGMPNNRFLAERTGGTYSTLKVQPAELEDSGVYFCASSLTGYSPLHFGNGTRLTVT.

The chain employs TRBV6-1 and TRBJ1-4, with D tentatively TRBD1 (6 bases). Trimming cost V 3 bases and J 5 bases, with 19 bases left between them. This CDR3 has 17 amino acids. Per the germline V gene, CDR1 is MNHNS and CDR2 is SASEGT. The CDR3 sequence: CASSDEGHSKGNEKLFF. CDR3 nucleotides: TGTGCCAGCAGTGACGAGGGACACTCCAAAGGGAATGAAAAACTGTTTTTT.

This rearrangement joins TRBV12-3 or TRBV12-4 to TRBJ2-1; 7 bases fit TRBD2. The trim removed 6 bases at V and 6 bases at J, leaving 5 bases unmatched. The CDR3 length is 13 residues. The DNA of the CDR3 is TGTGCCAGCAGAGCGGGACTCCTCAATGAGCAGTTCTTC. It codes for CASRAGLLNEQFF.

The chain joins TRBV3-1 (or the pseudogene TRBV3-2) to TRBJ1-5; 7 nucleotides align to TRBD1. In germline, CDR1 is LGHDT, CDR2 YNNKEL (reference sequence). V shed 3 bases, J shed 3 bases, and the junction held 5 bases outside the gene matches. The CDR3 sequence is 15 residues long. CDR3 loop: CASSHAGTVNQPQHF. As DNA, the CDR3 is TGTGCCAGCAGCCATGCCGGGACAGTCAATCAGCCCCAGCATTTT.

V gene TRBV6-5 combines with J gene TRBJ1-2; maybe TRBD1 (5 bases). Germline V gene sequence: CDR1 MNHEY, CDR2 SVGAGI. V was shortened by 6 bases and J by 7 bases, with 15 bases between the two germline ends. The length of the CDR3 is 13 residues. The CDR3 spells CASSRVGQSGYTF. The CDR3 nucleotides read TGTGCCAGCAGCCGAGTAGGACAAAGTGGCTACACCTTC.

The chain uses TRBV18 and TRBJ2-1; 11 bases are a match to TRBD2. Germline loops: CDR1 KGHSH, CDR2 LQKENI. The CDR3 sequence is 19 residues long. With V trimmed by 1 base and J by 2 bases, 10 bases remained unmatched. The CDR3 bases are TGTGCCAGCTCACCACGACTAGCGGGACCGGGGGAGGCCTACAATGAGCAGTTCTTC. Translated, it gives CASSPRLAGPGEAYNEQFF. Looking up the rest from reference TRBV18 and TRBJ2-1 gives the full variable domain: NAGVMQNPRHLVRRRGQEARLRCSPMKGHSHVYWYRQLPEEGLKFMVYLQKENIIDESGMPKERFSAEFPKEGPSILRIQQVVRGDSAAYFCASSPRLAGPGEAYNEQFFGPGTRLTVL.

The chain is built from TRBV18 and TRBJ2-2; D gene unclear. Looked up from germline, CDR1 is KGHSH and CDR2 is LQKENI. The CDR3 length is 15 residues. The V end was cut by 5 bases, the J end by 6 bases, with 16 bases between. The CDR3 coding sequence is TGTGCCAGCTCATATGGGCCATCTGATGCCGGGGAGCTGTTTTTT. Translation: CASSYGPSDAGELFF.

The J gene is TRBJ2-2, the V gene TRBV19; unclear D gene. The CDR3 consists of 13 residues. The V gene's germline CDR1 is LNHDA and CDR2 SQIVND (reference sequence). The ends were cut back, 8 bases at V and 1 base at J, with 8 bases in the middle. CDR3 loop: CASAGRNTGELFF. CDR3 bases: TGTGCCAGTGCTGGGCGGAACACCGGGGAGCTGTTTTTT.

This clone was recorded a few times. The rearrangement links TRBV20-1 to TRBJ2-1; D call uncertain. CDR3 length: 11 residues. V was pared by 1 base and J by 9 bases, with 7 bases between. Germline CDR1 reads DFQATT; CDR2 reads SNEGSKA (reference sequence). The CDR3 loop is CSARGPVEQFF. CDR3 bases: TGCAGTGCTAGAGGCCCTGTTGAGCAGTTCTTC.

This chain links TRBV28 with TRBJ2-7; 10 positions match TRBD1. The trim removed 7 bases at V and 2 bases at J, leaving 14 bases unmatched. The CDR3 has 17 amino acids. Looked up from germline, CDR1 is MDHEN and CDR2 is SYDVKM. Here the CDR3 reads CASIHLGGDRGPYEQYF. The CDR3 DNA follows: TGTGCCAGCATTCACCTTGGGGGGGACAGGGGACCCTACGAGCAGTACTTC.

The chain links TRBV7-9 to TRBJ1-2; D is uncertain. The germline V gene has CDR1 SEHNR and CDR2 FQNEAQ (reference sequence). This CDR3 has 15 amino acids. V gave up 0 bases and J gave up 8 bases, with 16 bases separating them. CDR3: CASSLASGVTVGYTF. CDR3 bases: TGTGCCAGCAGCTTAGCATCTGGGGTGACTGTAGGCTACACCTTC.

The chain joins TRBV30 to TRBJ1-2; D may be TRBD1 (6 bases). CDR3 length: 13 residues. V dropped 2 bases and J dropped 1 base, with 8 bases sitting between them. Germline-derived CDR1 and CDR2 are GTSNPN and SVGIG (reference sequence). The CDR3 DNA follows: TGTGCCTGGAGTCTGGACAGTAACTATGGCTACACCTTC. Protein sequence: CAWSLDSNYGYTF.

Here the CDR3 reads CASSSGQGGNEQYF. The CDR3 coding sequence is TGTGCCAGCAGCTCCGGACAGGGGGGGAACGAGCAGTACTTC. V usage is TRBV5-4 and J usage is TRBJ2-7; 10 nucleotides align to TRBD1. Looked up from germline, CDR1 is SGHNT and CDR2 is YYREEE (reference sequence). The CDR3 covers 14 residues. Unmatched junction bases numbered 5, after V lost 3 bases and J lost 5 bases. Based on the CDR3 plus reference TRBV5-4 and TRBJ2-7, the full variable domain is ETGVTQSPTHLIKTRGQQVTLRCSSQSGHNTVSWYQQALGQGPQFIFQYYREEENGRGNFPPRFSGLQFPNYSSELNVNALELDDSALYLCASSSGQGGNEQYFGPGTRLTVT.

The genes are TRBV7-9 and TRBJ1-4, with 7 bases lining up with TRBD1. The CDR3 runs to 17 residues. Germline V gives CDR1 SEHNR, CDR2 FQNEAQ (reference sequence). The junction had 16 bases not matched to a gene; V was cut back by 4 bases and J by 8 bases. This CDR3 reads CASSSPGKEGAEEKLFF. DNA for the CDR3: TGTGCCAGCAGCTCGCCGGGGAAAGAGGGGGCTGAAGAAAAACTGTTTTTT.

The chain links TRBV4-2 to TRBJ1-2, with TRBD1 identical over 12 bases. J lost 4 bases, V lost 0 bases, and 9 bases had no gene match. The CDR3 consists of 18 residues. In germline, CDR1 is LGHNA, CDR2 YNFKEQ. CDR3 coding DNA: TGTGCCAGCAGCCAAGAATACCGGGACAGGGGGCGAGGCTATGGCTACACCTTC. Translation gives CASSQEYRDRGRGYGYTF.

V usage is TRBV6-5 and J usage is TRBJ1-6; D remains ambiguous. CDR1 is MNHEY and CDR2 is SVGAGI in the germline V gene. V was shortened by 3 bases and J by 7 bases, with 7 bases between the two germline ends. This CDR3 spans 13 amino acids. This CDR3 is CASSYERNSPLHF. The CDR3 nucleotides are TGTGCCAGCAGTTATGAGAGAAATTCACCCCTCCACTTT.

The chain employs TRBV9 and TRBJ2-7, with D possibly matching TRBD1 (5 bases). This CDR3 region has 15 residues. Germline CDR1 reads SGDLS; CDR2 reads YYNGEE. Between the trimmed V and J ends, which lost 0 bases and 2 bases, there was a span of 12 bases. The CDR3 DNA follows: TGTGCCAGCAGCGTAGGCAGCGCAGGGACCTACGAGCAGTACTTC. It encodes CASSVGSAGTYEQYF.

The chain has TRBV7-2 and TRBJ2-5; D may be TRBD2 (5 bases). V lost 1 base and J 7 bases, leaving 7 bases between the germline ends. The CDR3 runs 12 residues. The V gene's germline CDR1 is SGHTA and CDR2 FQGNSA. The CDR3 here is CASSLERGTQYF. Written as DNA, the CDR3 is TGTGCCAGCAGCTTAGAACGGGGGACCCAGTACTTC.

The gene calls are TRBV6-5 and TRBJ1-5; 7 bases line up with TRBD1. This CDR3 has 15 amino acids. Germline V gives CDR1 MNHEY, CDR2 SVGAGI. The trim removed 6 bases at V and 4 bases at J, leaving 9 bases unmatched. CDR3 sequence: CASSRGGPSNQPQHF. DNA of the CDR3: TGTGCCAGCAGCAGGGGGGGACCGTCTAATCAGCCCCAGCATTTT.

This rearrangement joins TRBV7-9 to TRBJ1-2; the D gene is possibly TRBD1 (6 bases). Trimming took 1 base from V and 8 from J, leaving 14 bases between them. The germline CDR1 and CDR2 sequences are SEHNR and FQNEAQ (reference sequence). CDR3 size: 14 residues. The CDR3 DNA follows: TGTGCCAGCAGCTTAGGCACGGGGGCGGGCGGCTACACCTTC. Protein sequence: CASSLGTGAGGYTF.

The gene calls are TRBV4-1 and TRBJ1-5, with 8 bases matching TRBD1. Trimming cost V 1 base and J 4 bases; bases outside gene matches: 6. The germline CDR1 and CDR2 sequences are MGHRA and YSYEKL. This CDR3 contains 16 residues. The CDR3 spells CASSQGDRRSNQPQHF. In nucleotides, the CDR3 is TGCGCCAGCAGCCAAGGGGACAGGCGATCTAATCAGCCCCAGCATTTT.